This T cell receptor (beta chain) comes out of a study of blood T cell repertoires in COVID-19. Study as a whole: Sources were T cells, B-cell-depleted T cells, or PBMCs; the material itself was cDNA or gDNA.

This clone was observed once. Original processing notes: It was from reference gene primer amplification that nucleated cell counts were estimated. Libraries were prepared by immunoSEQ multiplex PCR; TCRdb keeps only in-frame clonotypes and omits some of them. V and J calls and clone size are those listed in that table; D and trimming were worked out from the DNA. The sample has tens of thousands of clones, around four fifths seen once. The V segment lost 6 bases and the J segment 7 bases; nucleotides outside the gene matches: 8. The CDR3 has 13 amino acids. This clonotype originated in a woman aged 50 to 60 with active or convalescent COVID-19. The V and J genes are TRBV23-1 and TRBJ1-2; TRBD1 aligns across 7 bases. Being an ORF, TRBV23-1 has a function that is uncertain. Sample: peripheral blood. CDR3 residues: CASRRRGSVGYTF. The CDR3 nucleotides read TGCGCCAGCAGGCGCAGGGGGTCCGTTGGCTACACCTTC.